Sequencing of this T cell receptor (beta chain) was carried out in a study of CD8 T cell repertoires and HIV-1 epitope variants. In the study overall: Controls were a CMV, EBV and flu pool, Ebola AY9, and no peptide. 1M T cells were kept uncultured as a baseline. Findings and limits, study-wide: Beta chains alone show antigen proliferation, not cytokine profile or function.

Only a few counts were recorded for this clone. Its target is unknown. V dropped 0 bases and J dropped 0 bases, with 5 bases sitting between them. This CDR3 comprises 14 residues. Germline CDR1 is MNHEY and CDR2 is SVGAGI. Method: immunoSEQ multiplex PCR; TCRdb's copy keeps in-frame clones and lacks some. The sample holds tens of thousands of clones; almost 75% are singletons and the top ten take about 26%. This chain connects TRBV6-5 to TRBJ2-5, with D unresolved. The clonotype comes from a male donor with HIV. Material: uncultured baseline CD8+ T cells from peripheral blood mononuclear cells (PBMCs). The CDR3 DNA reads as TGTGCCAGCAGTTACTCCTCGTACCAAGAGACCCAGTACTTC. Its translation: CASSYSSYQETQYF.